The 18 T cell receptor beta chains given below trace back to one sample, sequenced in a study of cytomegalovirus exposure and HLA in healthy donors. The PCR ran on 60 Vbeta and 13 Jbeta primers. Only in-frame clones appear in the TCRdb table, and some are missing; sequencing was by immunoSEQ multiplex PCR. The sample contains 130,000 or so clones, around 77% of which appear only once. The sample consisted of PBMCs. These TCRs come from a man aged 18 to 30 in good health and CMV-seropositive.

CDR3 residues: CASSGTGVSNEQFF. The CDR3 region has the DNA TGTGCCAGCAGCGGAACAGGGGTGAGCAATGAGCAGTTCTTC. The chain links TRBV11-2 to TRBJ2-1; 7 bases fit TRBD1. CDR3 size: 14 residues. The germline V gene has CDR1 SGHAT and CDR2 FQNNGV. The trim removed 5 bases at V and 6 bases at J, leaving 7 bases unmatched.

The CDR3, as DNA: TGTGCCAGCAGCTTGGGGGTTAGCATGAACACTGAAGCTTTCTTT. Translation gives CASSLGVSMNTEAFF. This chain links TRBV5-8 with TRBJ1-1; D unclear. The germline CDR1 and CDR2 sequences are SGHTS and YDEGEE. V shed 0 bases and J shed 0 bases, with 9 bases lying between them. The CDR3 spans 15 residues.

The chain recombines TRBV4-1 with TRBJ2-7; 12 bases match TRBD2. The V and J ends lost 4 bases and 7 bases, in that order; junction bases with no gene match: 8. Germline CDR1 reads MGHRA; CDR2 reads YSYEKL. This CDR3 is built from 15 residues. The CDR3 DNA is TGCGCCAGCAGCCCGGGACTAGCGGGCCCCGGGGAGCAGTACTTC. Encoded protein: CASSPGLAGPGEQYF.

The chain has TRBV7-6 and TRBJ1-1; no reliable D call. The CDR3 is made up of 18 amino acids. V lost 0 bases to trimming and J lost 4 bases, with 21 bases between them. Germline V gene data show CDR1 as SGHVS and CDR2 as FNYEAQ. The CDR3 sequence is CASSLAADGGSSGTEAFF. CDR3 DNA: TGTGCCAGCAGCTTAGCAGCTGACGGAGGGTCCAGCGGCACTGAAGCTTTCTTT. The full variable domain, rest sourced from reference TRBV7-6 and TRBJ1-1, is GAGVSQSPRYKVTKRGQDVALRCDPISGHVSLYWYRQALGQGPEFLTYFNYEAQQDKSGLPNDRFSAERPEGSISTLTIQRTEQRDSAMYRCASSLAADGGSSGTEAFFGQGTRLTVV.

The chain couples TRBV28 to TRBJ1-4; D is ambiguous. This CDR3 contains 17 residues. V lost 8 bases and J 8 bases, leaving 27 bases between the germline ends. The germline V gene has CDR1 MDHEN and CDR2 SYDVKM. The CDR3 protein is CASGQIPFGEGREKLFF. Written as DNA, the CDR3 is TGTGCCAGCGGTCAAATCCCCTTTGGGGAAGGGAGGGAAAAACTGTTTTTT.

V usage is TRBV7-6 and J usage is TRBJ1-1; D uncertain. The ends were cut back, 6 bases at V and 3 bases at J, with 8 bases in the middle. Germline lookup yields CDR1 SGHVS and CDR2 FNYEAQ. The CDR3 is made up of 12 amino acids. CDR3 sequence reads: CASSLLDTEAFF. In DNA, the CDR3 is TGTGCCAGCAGTCTCCTCGACACTGAAGCTTTCTTT.

This sequence joins TRBV6-5 and TRBJ2-5; TRBD2 might be the D (6 bases). The V gene's germline CDR1 is MNHEY and CDR2 SVGAGI. The CDR3 consists of 13 residues. Trimming pared 4 bases from V and 5 bases from J, leaving 11 bases between. The CDR3, as DNA: TGTGCCAGCAGTTCGACTAGTACGGAGACCCAGTACTTC. Protein sequence: CASSSTSTETQYF.

This clone was counted a single time. The chain employs TRBV2 and TRBJ2-5; D is undetermined. Between the trimmed V and J ends, which lost 6 bases and 5 bases, there was a span of 13 bases. CDR1 SNHLY and CDR2 FYNNEI come from the germline V gene. This CDR3 comprises 13 residues. CDR3 in amino acids: CASRESPGETQYF. As DNA, the CDR3 is TGTGCCAGCAGGGAAAGCCCCGGGGAGACCCAGTACTTC. The full variable domain, in which reference TRBV2 and TRBJ2-5 provide the parts outside the CDR3, is EPEVTQTPSHQVTQMGQEVILRCVPISNHLYFYWYRQILGQKVEFLVSFYNNEISEKSEIFDDQFSVERPDGSNFTLKIRSTKLEDSAMYFCASRESPGETQYFGPGTRLLVL.

This clone occurred a few times. The chain joins TRBV5-1 to TRBJ2-7; D perhaps matches TRBD2 (6 bases). Germline lookup yields CDR1 SGHRS and CDR2 YFSETQ. Deletions cut 3 bases from V and 0 bases from J, with 10 bases between. The CDR3 has 14 residues. The CDR3: CASSWDSSSYEQYF. The CDR3 coding sequence is TGCGCCAGCAGCTGGGACTCGAGCTCCTACGAGCAGTACTTC.

The rearrangement joins TRBV9 to TRBJ1-3; D is ambiguous. Germline V CDR1 and CDR2: SGDLS, YYNGEE. The CDR3 is 13 amino acids. The V and J ends lost 2 bases and 4 bases respectively, with 7 bases between them. This CDR3 is CASSVRVGNTIYF. CDR3 coding DNA: TGTGCCAGCAGCGTTCGAGTAGGAAACACCATATATTTT.

V is TRBV6-1 and J is TRBJ1-5; the D gene is possibly TRBD1 (6 bases). Germline V gene lookup returns CDR1 MNHNS and CDR2 SASEGT. V lost 5 bases and J 6 bases, leaving 17 bases between the germline ends. The CDR3 is 15 amino acids. The CDR3 coding sequence is TGTGCCAGCAGTACCTGGGGGGGCCGGGGTCAGCCCCAGCATTTT. The encoded protein is CASSTWGGRGQPQHF.

This clone was seen just once. This chain uses TRBV7-9 with TRBJ2-4, with TRBD2 as a possible D gene (6 bases). The CDR3 consists of 16 residues. The germline CDR1 and CDR2 sequences are SEHNR and FQNEAQ (reference sequence). V lost 5 bases to trimming and J lost 0 bases, with 14 bases between them. DNA of the CDR3: TGTGCCAGCAGCCCCTCGGGGGTGGAAGCCAAAAACATTCAGTACTTC. Translating it yields CASSPSGVEAKNIQYF.

The chain combines TRBV4-2 with TRBJ2-1, with TRBD2 identical over 7 bases. The CDR3 consists of 15 residues. Germline lookup yields CDR1 LGHNA and CDR2 YNFKEQ. J lost 7 bases, V lost 0 bases, and 6 bases had no gene match. CDR3 bases: TGTGCCAGCAGCCAAGATTACGGGAGGATAAATGAGCAGTTCTTC. Its translation is CASSQDYGRINEQFF.

The chain employs TRBV5-1 and TRBJ2-7; 8 bases agree with TRBD1. The CDR3 length is 13 residues. Germline CDR1 reads SGHRS; CDR2 reads YFSETQ. J lost 6 bases, V lost 4 bases, and 6 bases had no gene match. The DNA of the CDR3 is TGCGCCAGCAGCAAGGACAGGGCCGGCGAGCAGTACTTC. Residues: CASSKDRAGEQYF. Looking up the rest from reference TRBV5-1 and TRBJ2-7 gives the full variable domain: KAGVTQTPRYLIKTRGQQVTLSCSPISGHRSVSWYQQTPGQGLQFLFEYFSETQRNKGNFPGRFSGRQFSNSRSEMNVSTLELGDSALYLCASSKDRAGEQYFGPGTRLTVT.

The V call is TRBV5-1, the J call TRBJ1-1; D perhaps matches TRBD1 (5 bases). CDR1 SGHRS and CDR2 YFSETQ come from the germline V gene. The CDR3 length is 15 residues. Trimming shortened V by 4 bases and J by 4 bases, and 17 bases separated the two germline ends. CDR3 residues: CASSDRGGSFTEAFF. Here the CDR3 DNA reads TGCGCCAGCAGCGACCGGGGGGGAAGTTTCACTGAAGCTTTCTTT.

This clone was found a few times. The chain uses TRBV4-1 and TRBJ2-1; 7 bases are a match to TRBD1. The germline CDR1 and CDR2 sequences are MGHRA and YSYEKL. The CDR3 totals 14 residues. The junction had 0 bases not matched to a gene; V was cut back by 1 base and J by 3 bases. Written as DNA, the CDR3 is TGCGCCAGCAGCCAAGGGGACAGCTACAATGAGCAGTTCTTC. Translation gives CASSQGDSYNEQFF.

This rearrangement joins TRBV7-2 to TRBJ1-5; 7 bases are a match to TRBD1. CDR1 and CDR2 from the germline V gene are SGHTA and FQGNSA. V was pared by 5 bases and J by 4 bases, with 2 bases of the junction left unmatched. The CDR3 runs 13 residues. DNA of the CDR3: TGTGCCAGCAGCACACAGGGGAATCAGCCCCAGCATTTT. Encoded protein: CASSTQGNQPQHF.

This chain uses TRBV5-1 with TRBJ1-2, with 9 bases matching TRBD1. The CDR3 is 16 residues long. Looked up from germline, CDR1 is SGHRS and CDR2 is YFSETQ. The V and J ends lost 0 bases and 6 bases, in that order; junction bases with no gene match: 9. CDR3 in DNA: TGCGCCAGCAGCTTGGATACAACAGGGGGCGCGAATGGCTACACCTTC. Its protein is CASSLDTTGGANGYTF. Full variable domain (remainder filled in from reference TRBV5-1 and TRBJ1-2): KAGVTQTPRYLIKTRGQQVTLSCSPISGHRSVSWYQQTPGQGLQFLFEYFSETQRNKGNFPGRFSGRQFSNSRSEMNVSTLELGDSALYLCASSLDTTGGANGYTFGSGTRLTVV.